Many counts were recorded for the clone carrying this T cell receptor beta chain. Its antigen is not known. The data originate from a study of identical twins. Regarding the study as a whole: Fewer insertions marked abundant cord blood beta clonotypes; young adult naive trended weakly, memory not at all. Invariant populations such as MAIT and iNKT cells could partly muddle zero-insertion analyses.

Germline CDR1 reads SGHRS; CDR2 reads YFSETQ. J was trimmed by 3 bases and V by 2 bases; bases with no gene match: 9. CDR3 size: 16 residues. A universal primer site arose from template switching, and cDNA bore unique molecular identifiers. TCRdb redid the calling of the 5' RACE reads with MiXCR, one entry per CDR3 protein. The table includes about 690,000 distinct CDR3 sequences, roughly 6% detected once. The V gene is TRBV5-1, the J gene TRBJ2-3; TRBD1 aligns across 7 bases. This receptor was identified in a man in his late teens or twenties in good health. The sample comprised naive T cells sorted from blood. CDR3 DNA: TGCGCCAGCAGCTTTTCGGGTACGACAGGGACAGATACGCAGTATTTT. Amino acids: CASSFSGTTGTDTQYF.